One and the same sample provided the 21 T cell receptor beta chains below, sequenced in a study of shared clonotypes between healthy human individuals. The method was immunoSEQ multiplex PCR; TCRdb's version includes in-frame clones alone and lacks a portion of them. This table holds just over 2,000,000 clones, roughly 94% found once. Sequencing was done on a sample of naive CD4+ T cells sorted from blood. Subset indicated: CD45RA+ positively selected. All receptors derive from a man aged 18 to 30 in good health.

The rearrangement joins TRBV29-1 to TRBJ2-7; 7 bases fit TRBD1. Germline-derived CDR1 and CDR2 are SQVTM and ANQGSEA. The CDR3 covers 12 residues. The junction had 5 bases not matched to a gene; V was cut back by 4 bases and J by 5 bases. The CDR3 nucleotides read TGCAGCGTTGCAGACAGGGCTGACGAGCAGTACTTC. Translated: CSVADRADEQYF.

The chain links TRBV19 to TRBJ2-5; D is possibly TRBD1 (6 bases). CDR1 and CDR2 (germline): LNHDA, SQIVND (reference sequence). V dropped 3 bases and J dropped 5 bases, with 13 bases sitting between them. The CDR3 is 14 amino acids. The CDR3 sequence is CASSIAGTPETQYF. The CDR3 nucleotides read TGTGCCAGTAGTATCGCCGGGACACCGGAGACCCAGTACTTC.

This clone was detected once. The genes are TRBV11-3 and TRBJ2-2; TRBD2 agrees at 8 bases. This CDR3 contains 16 residues. CDR1 SGHNT and CDR2 YENEEA come from the germline V gene. J was trimmed by 1 base and V by 5 bases; bases with no gene match: 6. In DNA, the CDR3 is TGTGCCAGCAGCCCGGGAGGGCTCAAGAACACCGGGGAGCTGTTTTTT. This translates into CASSPGGLKNTGELFF.

Turning to this clone: This clone may be a read error of a much larger clone one base away. This rearrangement joins TRBV5-4 to TRBJ2-3, with D uncertain. Germline lookup yields CDR1 SGHNT and CDR2 YYREEE (reference sequence). V lost 4 bases to trimming and J lost 2 bases, with 2 bases between them. CDR3 length: 11 residues. The CDR3 sequence: CASSNTDTQYF. CDR3 nucleotide sequence: TGTGCCAGCAGCAACACAGATACGCAGTATTTT.

On this clone itself: Mismatch with germline at one junction end may stem from a read error. The chain carries TRBV30 and TRBJ2-5, with 8 bases aligning to TRBD2. Per germline, CDR1 GTSNPN and CDR2 SVGIG (reference sequence). The CDR3 is 15 residues long. CDR3 protein: CAWQAGGRLQGTQYF. The DNA for the CDR3 is TGTGCCTGGCAGGCGGGGGGCCGTTTACAAGGGACCCAGTACTTC.

The chain recombines TRBV18 with TRBJ1-3, with D perhaps TRBD1 (5 bases). Between the trimmed V and J ends, which lost 0 bases and 4 bases, there was a span of 10 bases. Looked up from germline, CDR1 is KGHSH and CDR2 is LQKENI. This CDR3 has 15 residues. CDR3 sequence reads: CASSPPAGQGNTIYF. In nucleotides, the CDR3 is TGTGCCAGCTCACCACCGGCAGGGCAAGGAAACACCATATATTTT. The full variable domain, rest sourced from reference TRBV18 and TRBJ1-3, is NAGVMQNPRHLVRRRGQEARLRCSPMKGHSHVYWYRQLPEEGLKFMVYLQKENIIDESGMPKERFSAEFPKEGPSILRIQQVVRGDSAAYFCASSPPAGQGNTIYFGEGSWLTVV.

The chain is built from TRBV9 and TRBJ2-1; possibly TRBD1 or TRBD2 for D (5 bases each). In germline, CDR1 is SGDLS, CDR2 YYNGEE. The CDR3 covers 16 residues. The V end was cut by 0 bases, the J end by 0 bases, with 10 bases between. The DNA for the CDR3 is TGTGCCAGCAGCGTAGATGGGGGAAGCTCCTACAATGAGCAGTTCTTC. It yields the protein CASSVDGGSSYNEQFF.

The rearrangement uses TRBV7-6 and TRBJ2-3, with D tentatively TRBD1 (5 bases). This CDR3 contains 15 residues. Trimming took 4 bases from V and 1 from J, leaving 12 bases between them. From germline, CDR1 is SGHVS and CDR2 FNYEAQ. The CDR3 sequence is CASSSQAYGTDTQYF. The CDR3 region has the DNA TGTGCCAGCAGCTCACAGGCATACGGCACAGATACGCAGTATTTT.

V and J are TRBV28 and TRBJ1-5; TRBD1 is a possible D gene (5 bases). Germline V gene data show CDR1 as MDHEN and CDR2 as SYDVKM. CDR3 length equals 12 residues. The V end was cut by 4 bases, the J end by 11 bases, with 12 bases between. In DNA form, the CDR3 reads TGTGCCAGCAGTTCCCCCGGGGGGACCCAGCATTTT. This encodes CASSSPGGTQHF.

This clone occurred once. Other DNA sequences in this sample translate to the same CDR3. V gene TRBV18 combines with J gene TRBJ2-7; 7 nucleotides agree with TRBD1. There are 15 residues in the CDR3. J gave up 1 base and V 3 bases, and 6 bases lay outside the gene matches. Germline assignment: CDR1 KGHSH and CDR2 LQKENI. This CDR3 reads CASSPTGTGSYEQYF. In DNA form, the CDR3 reads TGTGCCAGCTCACCGACAGGGACGGGGTCCTACGAGCAGTACTTC. Full variable domain (rest looked up from reference TRBV18 and TRBJ2-7): NAGVMQNPRHLVRRRGQEARLRCSPMKGHSHVYWYRQLPEEGLKFMVYLQKENIIDESGMPKERFSAEFPKEGPSILRIQQVVRGDSAAYFCASSPTGTGSYEQYFGPGTRLTVT.

The rearrangement joins TRBV4-1 to TRBJ1-1; the D gene is possibly TRBD1 (5 bases). Per germline, CDR1 MGHRA and CDR2 YSYEKL. Trimming left V 1 base short and J 4 bases short, with 16 bases between. The CDR3 is 16 amino acids. CDR3: CASSQAGPVEATEAFF. The DNA of the CDR3 is TGCGCCAGCAGCCAAGCAGGGCCAGTAGAGGCCACTGAAGCTTTCTTT.

This clone has only one observation. The rearrangement links TRBV7-9 to TRBJ2-2; D remains ambiguous. Germline values: CDR1 SEHNR, CDR2 FQNEAQ (reference sequence). The CDR3 has 12 amino acids. V was trimmed by 5 bases and J by 13 bases, leaving 14 bases between them. The CDR3 here is CASSPRQGGLFF. The DNA for the CDR3 is TGTGCCAGCAGCCCCCGACAAGGCGGGCTGTTTTTT.

As for this clone: The sample contains more than one DNA sequence encoding this CDR3. The rearrangement links TRBV5-1 to TRBJ2-5; tentatively, D is TRBD1 (6 bases). Germline V CDR1 and CDR2: SGHRS, YFSETQ. V was cut by 0 bases and J by 1 base, with 7 bases left in between. This CDR3 is 14 amino acids long. CDR3: CASSLGTAQETQYF. DNA of the CDR3: TGCGCCAGCAGCTTGGGGACAGCCCAAGAGACCCAGTACTTC. Using reference TRBV5-1 and TRBJ2-5 for the parts outside the CDR3, the full variable domain is KAGVTQTPRYLIKTRGQQVTLSCSPISGHRSVSWYQQTPGQGLQFLFEYFSETQRNKGNFPGRFSGRQFSNSRSEMNVSTLELGDSALYLCASSLGTAQETQYFGPGTRLLVL.

The chain has TRBV6-1 and TRBJ2-5; TRBD2 matches 8 bases. CDR1 and CDR2 from the germline V gene are MNHNS and SASEGT. Losses at the gene ends were 6 bases for V and 5 bases for J; bases not matched to a gene: 8. The CDR3 is made up of 14 amino acids. The CDR3 loop reads CASRSGGMAETQYF. DNA for the CDR3: TGTGCCAGCAGGAGCGGGGGAATGGCGGAGACCCAGTACTTC.

This chain uses TRBV7-3 with TRBJ1-1; no reliable D call. Germline CDR1 reads SGHTA; CDR2 reads FQGTGA. Trimming left V 5 bases short and J 7 bases short, with 14 bases between. There are 13 residues in the CDR3. CDR3 in DNA: TGTGCCAGCAGCCAGACCCGAGAGGGTGAAGCTTTCTTT. Its protein product is CASSQTREGEAFF.

The genes are TRBV6-5 and TRBJ2-4; D ambiguous. Germline V CDR1 and CDR2: MNHEY, SVGAGI. Trimming removed 5 bases at V and 12 bases at J, with 11 bases between. This CDR3 spans 11 amino acids. In nucleotides, the CDR3 is TGTGCCAGCAGTCAAACCGGGCCTCAGTACTTC. Its translation: CASSQTGPQYF.

This rearrangement joins TRBV7-9 to TRBJ2-7; D not certain. V was cut by 1 base and J by 9 bases, with 10 bases left in between. The CDR3 totals 12 residues. Germline lookup yields CDR1 SEHNR and CDR2 FQNEAQ (reference sequence). The CDR3, as DNA: TGTGCCAGCAGCTTAGATGGGGTCGTGCAGTACTTC. It encodes CASSLDGVVQYF. Full variable domain (outside the CDR3, taken from reference TRBV7-9 and TRBJ2-7): DTGVSQNPRHKITKRGQNVTFRCDPISEHNRLYWYRQTLGQGPEFLTYFQNEAQLEKSRLLSDRFSAERPKGSFSTLEIQRTEQGDSAMYLCASSLDGVVQYFGPGTRLTVT.

The chain recombines TRBV11-2 with TRBJ1-1; possible D gene TRBD1, 5 bases. V was pared by 0 bases and J by 10 bases, with 9 bases between. Germline V CDR1 and CDR2: SGHAT, FQNNGV. The CDR3 sequence is 12 residues long. The CDR3 sequence: CASSLDSGGAFF. The CDR3 DNA reads as TGTGCCAGCAGCTTAGATTCCGGGGGAGCTTTCTTT.

Written as DNA, the CDR3 is TGTGCCAGCAGCAAAGGGGACAGATATAGCAATCAGCCCCAGCATTTT. Its translation is CASSKGDRYSNQPQHF. J is TRBJ1-5 and V is TRBV21-1; TRBD1, as called in the table, went unchecked against the DNA. TRBV21-1 counts as a pseudogene. The CDR3 runs 16 residues.

The V call is TRBV2, the J call TRBJ1-5; the D is unclear. The CDR3 runs 14 residues. Trimming pared 5 bases from V and 1 base from J, leaving 9 bases between. CDR1 is SNHLY, CDR2 FYNNEI, per germline. The CDR3 sequence is CASSQDGSNQPQHF. CDR3 DNA sequence: TGTGCCAGCAGTCAAGACGGAAGCAATCAGCCCCAGCATTTT. Combining the CDR3 with reference TRBV2 and TRBJ1-5 gives the whole variable domain EPEVTQTPSHQVTQMGQEVILRCVPISNHLYFYWYRQILGQKVEFLVSFYNNEISEKSEIFDDQFSVERPDGSNFTLKIRSTKLEDSAMYFCASSQDGSNQPQHFGDGTRLSIL.

The chain has TRBV6-5 and TRBJ2-7; D is undetermined. Trimming took 0 bases from V and 4 from J, leaving 13 bases between them. This CDR3 has 15 amino acids. Germline CDR1 MNHEY, CDR2 SVGAGI. CDR3 DNA sequence: TGTGCCAGCAGTTACTCGAGTGGGCAGCAGTACGAGCAGTACTTC. It encodes CASSYSSGQQYEQYF.